Reported below is one TCR beta chain. These data are taken from a study of control samples from healthy donors and cancer patients. This CDR3 region has 13 residues. With 2 bases removed from V and 7 bases from J, the gap between germline ends came to 10 bases. Germline lookup yields CDR1 SGHRS and CDR2 YFSETQ. The protocol was immunoSEQ multiplex PCR, while the TCRdb copy is restricted to in-frame clones and leaves out a portion. The sample yields hundreds of thousands of clones, approximately 80% seen once. This sequence joins TRBV5-1 and TRBJ2-1; no firm D call. The clonotype comes from a woman aged 55-69 years with lung cancer. Sequencing used PBMCs. CDR3 amino acids: CASSLTRPNEQFF. CDR3 nucleotide sequence: TGCGCCAGCAGCTTAACGAGGCCTAATGAGCAGTTCTTC.